The T cell receptor beta chain under discussion was sequenced for a study of radiotherapy plus CTLA-4 blockade in lung cancer. Study outcomes and limitations: Subsequent to radiotherapy plus ipilimumab, tumor-derived TCR clones underwent expansion in blood.

This clone was counted only a few times. Its antigen is unidentified. CDR3 length: 15 residues. Trimming took off 6 bases at V and 4 bases at J, with 15 bases between the two ends. CDR1 is MGHRA, CDR2 YSYEKL, per germline. Produced via immunoSEQ multiplex PCR; TCRdb's table is partial and in-frame only. The sample contains some 74,000 clones, approximately 80% of which appear only once. Those with chemo-refractory metastatic non-small-cell lung cancer were treated with focal radiation combined with CTLA-4 blockade using ipilimumab. The source was peripheral blood, collected from a patient treated with radiotherapy plus ipilimumab. The receptor was derived from a human donor with non-small cell lung cancer who had a complete response to radiotherapy plus ipilimumab. The chain has TRBV4-1 and TRBJ2-2, with D unresolved. This CDR3 is CASSHYPRGTGELFF. The CDR3 DNA sequence: TGCGCCAGCAGTCATTACCCACGTGGCACCGGGGAGCTGTTTTTT.